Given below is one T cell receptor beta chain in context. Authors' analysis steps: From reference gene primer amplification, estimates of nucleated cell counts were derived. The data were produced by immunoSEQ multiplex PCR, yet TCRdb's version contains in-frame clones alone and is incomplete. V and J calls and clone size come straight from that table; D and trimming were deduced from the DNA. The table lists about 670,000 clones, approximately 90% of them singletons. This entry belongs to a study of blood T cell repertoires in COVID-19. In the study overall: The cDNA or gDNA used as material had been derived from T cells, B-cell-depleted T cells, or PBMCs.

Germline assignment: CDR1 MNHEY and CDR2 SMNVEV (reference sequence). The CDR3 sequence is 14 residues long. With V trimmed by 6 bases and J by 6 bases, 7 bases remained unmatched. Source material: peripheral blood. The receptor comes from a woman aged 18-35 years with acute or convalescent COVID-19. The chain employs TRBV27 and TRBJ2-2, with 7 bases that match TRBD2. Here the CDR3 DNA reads TGTGCCAGCAGGCCCTCCCGGGGGGCCGGGGAGCTGTTTTTT. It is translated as CASRPSRGAGELFF.